Each of the 23 T cell receptor beta chains below was sequenced from the same sample in a study of control samples from healthy donors and cancer patients. Using immunoSEQ multiplex PCR, the repertoire was profiled, and TCRdb retains in-frame clones only, with some absent. Among 150,000 to 200,000 clones, 93% were seen once, and the ten largest hold roughly 4.3%. Sequences were obtained from blood. The receptors were sampled from a woman aged 55-70 years in good health.

This clone was recorded only once. The chain joins TRBV5-1 to TRBJ2-1; D perhaps matches TRBD1 (6 bases). CDR1 is SGHRS and CDR2 is YFSETQ in the germline V gene. With 1 base removed from V and 1 base from J, the gap between germline ends came to 15 bases. The CDR3 is 17 amino acids. The CDR3 DNA is TGCGCCAGCAGCTTGTTGGCCAGGGGTAAATCCTACAATGAGCAGTTCTTC. Protein sequence: CASSLLARGKSYNEQFF.

The V gene is TRBV15, the J gene TRBJ1-2; D ambiguous. Trimming left V 0 bases short and J 3 bases short, with 8 bases between. CDR3 length: 14 residues. Germline CDR1 is LNHNV and CDR2 is YYDKDF (reference sequence). This CDR3 reads CATSRDQADYGYTF. The CDR3 DNA reads TGTGCCACCAGCAGAGATCAGGCAGACTATGGCTACACCTTC. The full variable domain, rest sourced from reference TRBV15 and TRBJ1-2, is DAMVIQNPRYQVTQFGKPVTLSCSQTLNHNVMYWYQQKSSQAPKLLFHYYDKDFNNEADTPDNFQSRRPNTSFCFLDIRSPGLGDTAMYLCATSRDQADYGYTFGSGTRLTVV.

This chain connects TRBV6-6 to TRBJ2-7; the match to TRBD1 covers 7 bases. This CDR3 has 15 residues. Germline CDR1 MNHNY, CDR2 SVGAGI (reference sequence). V shed 6 bases and J 3 bases; nucleotides not matched to a gene: 11. The CDR3 coding sequence is TGTGCCAGCAGCCGGCTCACAGGGGATCGCTACGAGCAGTACTTC. This sequence encodes CASSRLTGDRYEQYF.

The chain recombines TRBV30 with TRBJ2-7; 9 bases align to TRBD2. Germline CDR1 reads GTSNPN; CDR2 reads SVGIG (reference sequence). The ends lost 0 bases at V and 2 bases at J; junction bases unmatched: 2. This CDR3 is built from 14 residues. The CDR3 nucleotides read TGTGCCTGGAGTGTTGGCGGGGGGGCCTACGAGCAGTACTTC. Translation: CAWSVGGGAYEQYF. The full variable domain, rest sourced from reference TRBV30 and TRBJ2-7, is SQTIHQWPATLVQPVGSPLSLECTVEGTSNPNLYWYRQAAGRGLQLLFYSVGIGQISSEVPQNLSASRPQDRQFILSSKKLLLSDSGFYLCAWSVGGGAYEQYFGPGTRLTVT.

This chain uses TRBV4-3 with TRBJ1-1, with unresolved D. There are 14 residues in the CDR3. CDR1 is LGHNA and CDR2 is YSLEER in the germline V gene. V lost 0 bases to trimming and J lost 4 bases, with 9 bases between them. CDR3 in DNA: TGCGCCAGCAGCCAAGAAATCCCCTCCACTGAAGCTTTCTTT. Translating it yields CASSQEIPSTEAFF.

This chain links TRBV11-2 with TRBJ1-6; D gene ambiguous. This CDR3 region has 13 residues. V gave up 6 bases and J gave up 4 bases, with 7 bases separating them. Germline V CDR1 and CDR2: SGHAT, FQNNGV. The CDR3 bases are TGTGCCAGCAGTCCGGGTTATAATTCACCCCTCCACTTT. As protein: CASSPGYNSPLHF.

The chain carries TRBV6-1 and TRBJ1-4, with a weak D call TRBD1 (5 bases). This CDR3 is 16 amino acids long. Germline CDR1 MNHNS, CDR2 SASEGT. The V end lost 1 base, the J end lost 3 bases, and 12 bases lay between the germline ends. CDR3 in amino acids: CASSEGAGRSNEKLFF. CDR3 sequence (DNA): TGTGCCAGCAGTGAAGGGGCAGGGAGATCTAATGAAAAACTGTTTTTT.

This clone was recorded only once. The chain recombines TRBV5-5 with TRBJ1-6; TRBD1 aligns across 10 bases. Germline-derived CDR1 and CDR2 are SGHKS and YYEKEE (reference sequence). Trimming cost V 4 bases and J 8 bases; bases outside gene matches: 12. The CDR3 has 17 amino acids. CDR3 region: CASSPNLGTGAYSPLHF. DNA of the CDR3: TGTGCCAGCAGCCCCAATCTCGGGACAGGGGCTTATTCACCCCTCCACTTT. The complete variable domain, with remaining parts taken from reference TRBV5-5 and TRBJ1-6, reads DAGVTQSPTHLIKTRGQQVTLRCSPISGHKSVSWYQQVLGQGPQFIFQYYEKEERGRGNFPDRFSARQFPNYSSELNVNALLLGDSALYLCASSPNLGTGAYSPLHFGNGTRLTVT.

In nucleotides, the CDR3 is TGTGCCTGGACGGGACAGGGTTGGACAGATACGCAGTATTTT. It codes for CAWTGQGWTDTQYF. This rearrangement joins TRBV30 to TRBJ2-3; 9 nucleotides agree with TRBD1. The junction had 5 bases not matched to a gene; V was cut back by 4 bases and J by 3 bases. Germline CDR1 reads GTSNPN; CDR2 reads SVGIG (reference sequence). The CDR3 is 14 amino acids.

This sequence joins TRBV9 and TRBJ2-5; D may be TRBD1 (6 bases). The CDR3 length is 15 residues. V lost 4 bases, J lost 0 bases, and 13 bases lay in between. Germline V gene sequence: CDR1 SGDLS, CDR2 YYNGEE. CDR3 sequence (DNA): TGTGCCAGCAGCTTACGCCGGGACAACCAAGAGACCCAGTACTTC. It is translated as CASSLRRDNQETQYF.

V usage is TRBV9 and J usage is TRBJ1-4; no definite D call. The V end lost 0 bases, the J end lost 8 bases, and 14 bases lay between the germline ends. The CDR3 loop spans 15 amino acids. Germline loops: CDR1 SGDLS, CDR2 YYNGEE. CDR3 DNA: TGTGCCAGCAGCGTAGGCGCAGTGGATTACGAAAAACTGTTTTTT. Its protein is CASSVGAVDYEKLFF.

The chain links TRBV7-9 to TRBJ2-7; no firm D call. CDR3 length equals 14 residues. Trimming pared 5 bases from V and 3 bases from J, leaving 14 bases between. The germline V gene has CDR1 SEHNR and CDR2 FQNEAQ (reference sequence). The CDR3 coding sequence is TGTGCCAGCAGCCCCCGCTTGGGTTTCTACGAGCAGTACTTC. Amino acids: CASSPRLGFYEQYF.

This clone showed up just once. An end of the junction differs from the germline gene, which may be a read error. The chain couples TRBV7-2 to TRBJ2-7, with 10 bases matching TRBD2. The CDR3 spans 17 residues. Germline loops: CDR1 SGHTA, CDR2 FQGNSA. CDR3 in amino acids: CVSSTRGLASGGSEQYF. The CDR3 coding sequence is TGTGTCAGCAGCACCCGAGGGTTGGCTAGCGGGGGAAGCGAGCAGTACTTC.

The rearrangement joins TRBV7-8 to TRBJ1-3, with D possibly TRBD1 on 5 matching bases. The length of the CDR3 is 15 residues. Per the germline V gene, CDR1 is SGHVS and CDR2 is FQNEAQ. The ends were cut back, 2 bases at V and 2 bases at J, with 10 bases in the middle. The CDR3 sequence: CASSLTGDPGNTIYF. CDR3 sequence (DNA): TGTGCCAGCAGCTTAACGGGGGACCCTGGAAACACCATATATTTT.

The chain combines TRBV2 with TRBJ1-1; D is unclear. Germline assignment: CDR1 SNHLY and CDR2 FYNNEI. This CDR3 comprises 15 residues. V dropped 3 bases and J dropped 3 bases, with 14 bases sitting between them. CDR3 in amino acids: CASSEGNLGYTEAFF. CDR3 coding DNA: TGTGCCAGCAGTGAGGGGAATTTGGGCTACACTGAAGCTTTCTTT.

This clone was seen once. J is TRBJ1-5 and V is TRBV5-7; 8 bases map to TRBD1. TRBV5-7 is an ORF for which the function is uncertain. V lost 2 bases, J lost 4 bases, and 14 bases stayed unmatched. This CDR3 contains 18 residues. Written as DNA, the CDR3 is TGTGCCAGCAGCTTAACCCTTCTCACGACAGGGGTAAATCAGCCCCAGCATTTT. Translation gives CASSLTLLTTGVNQPQHF.

This rearrangement joins TRBV19 to TRBJ1-3, with 7 bases fitting TRBD1. V lost 6 bases, J lost 3 bases, and 14 bases stayed unmatched. Per the germline V gene, CDR1 is LNHDA and CDR2 is SQIVND (reference sequence). The length of the CDR3 is 17 residues. The CDR3 loop reads CASRETGSVTGGNTIYF. The DNA of the CDR3 is TGTGCCAGTAGAGAGACAGGGTCTGTTACTGGTGGAAACACCATATATTTT. Complete variable domain (other parts from reference TRBV19 and TRBJ1-3): DGGITQSPKYLFRKEGQNVTLSCEQNLNHDAMYWYRQDPGQGLRLIYYSQIVNDFQKGDIAEGYSVSREKKESFPLTVTSAQKNPTAFYLCASRETGSVTGGNTIYFGEGSWLTVV.

This clone was picked up one time. The gene calls are TRBV5-1 and TRBJ2-2; 9 bases map to TRBD1. Per the germline V gene, CDR1 is SGHRS and CDR2 is YFSETQ. The CDR3 loop spans 16 amino acids. V lost 3 bases to trimming and J lost 8 bases; unmatched junction nucleotides: 11. The CDR3 protein is CASSSGQGPPPGELFF. The CDR3 coding sequence is TGCGCCAGCAGCTCAGGACAGGGGCCCCCACCGGGGGAGCTGTTTTTT.

This chain joins TRBV2 and TRBJ1-4, with TRBD1 matching over 8 bases. CDR3 size: 15 residues. The germline CDR1 and CDR2 sequences are SNHLY and FYNNEI. Trimming removed 6 bases from V and 8 bases from J; junction bases left unmatched: 11. CDR3 sequence: CASSTSTGGREKLFF. The CDR3 nucleotides read TGTGCCAGCAGCACCAGCACAGGGGGTAGGGAAAAACTGTTTTTT.

This chain joins TRBV7-6 and TRBJ1-2, with D possibly matching TRBD1 (5 bases). V lost 6 bases and J lost 5, with 13 bases in between. The CDR3 is 13 amino acids. CDR1 and CDR2 (germline): SGHVS, FNYEAQ. The CDR3 is CASSPGQGYGYTF. The CDR3, as DNA: TGTGCCAGCAGTCCTGGCCAGGGTTATGGCTACACCTTC.

This chain uses TRBV5-1 with TRBJ2-7; D not resolved. The CDR3 runs 15 residues. V lost 3 bases and J 0 bases, leaving 13 bases between the germline ends. CDR1 is SGHRS, CDR2 YFSETQ, per germline. Here the CDR3 reads CASSSDPRSSYEQYF. The CDR3 DNA reads as TGCGCCAGCAGCTCCGACCCTAGGAGCTCCTACGAGCAGTACTTC.

The V gene is TRBV6-2 or TRBV6-3, the J gene TRBJ1-1; D gene uncertain. The V and J ends lost 5 bases and 4 bases respectively, with 8 bases between them. Germline values: CDR1 MNHEY, CDR2 SVGEGT. This CDR3 is 12 amino acids long. The CDR3 reads CASSTARTEAFF. CDR3 nucleotide sequence: TGTGCCAGCAGTACCGCCCGCACTGAAGCTTTCTTT.

The chain carries TRBV6-5 and TRBJ2-7, with 7 bases fitting TRBD1. Germline trimming cut 4 bases from V and 2 bases from J; bases unmatched to any gene: 2. The CDR3 covers 13 residues. Germline V gene sequence: CDR1 MNHEY, CDR2 SVGAGI. The CDR3 DNA sequence: TGTGCCAGCAGTTGGACAGGTACCTACGAGCAGTACTTC. Amino acids: CASSWTGTYEQYF.